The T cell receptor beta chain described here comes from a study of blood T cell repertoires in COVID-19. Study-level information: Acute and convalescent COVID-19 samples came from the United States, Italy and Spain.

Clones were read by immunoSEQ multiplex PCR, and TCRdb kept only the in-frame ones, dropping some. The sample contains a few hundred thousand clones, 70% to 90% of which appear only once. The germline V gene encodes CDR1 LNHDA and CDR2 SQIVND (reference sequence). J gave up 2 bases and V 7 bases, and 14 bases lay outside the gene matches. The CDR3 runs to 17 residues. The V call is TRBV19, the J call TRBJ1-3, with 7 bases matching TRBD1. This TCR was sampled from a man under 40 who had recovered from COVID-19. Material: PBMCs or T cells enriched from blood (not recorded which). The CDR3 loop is CASTSAEGARAGNTIYF. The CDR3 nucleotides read TGTGCCAGTACCTCGGCGGAGGGGGCCCGCGCTGGAAACACCATATATTTT. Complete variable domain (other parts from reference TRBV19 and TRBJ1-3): DGGITQSPKYLFRKEGQNVTLSCEQNLNHDAMYWYRQDPGQGLRLIYYSQIVNDFQKGDIAEGYSVSREKKESFPLTVTSAQKNPTAFYLCASTSAEGARAGNTIYFGEGSWLTVV.